This passage covers 11 T cell receptor beta chains from one sample sequenced in a study of cytomegalovirus exposure and HLA in healthy donors. PCR used 60 Vbeta primers and 13 Jbeta primers. Some clones are missing from TCRdb's copy, which holds only in-frame ones; the method was immunoSEQ multiplex PCR. The sample gives about 170,000 clones, 73% of which show up once; about 5.4% is in the top ten. Sequenced: PBMCs. The source is a woman aged 18-35 years in good health and CMV-seropositive.

The rearrangement joins TRBV27 to TRBJ2-7; D perhaps matches TRBD2 (6 bases). The CDR3 sequence is 13 residues long. Germline values: CDR1 MNHEY, CDR2 SMNVEV (reference sequence). V was cut by 5 bases and J by 6 bases, with 14 bases left in between. In DNA, the CDR3 is TGTGCCAGCAGTCTTCGGGGGTTCGGCGAGCAGTACTTC. This encodes CASSLRGFGEQYF.

This sequence joins TRBV6-4 and TRBJ2-1; a weak D match, TRBD2 (7 bases). Between the trimmed V and J ends, which lost 2 bases and 10 bases, there was a span of 12 bases. Germline values: CDR1 MRHNA, CDR2 SNTAGT. The CDR3 length is 13 residues. The CDR3 region is CASSDGGGEEQFF. The CDR3 nucleotides are TGTGCCAGCAGTGACGGCGGGGGCGAGGAGCAGTTCTTC.

The sample holds a few counts of this clone. The chain uses TRBV6-1 and TRBJ1-5; D is possibly TRBD1 (6 bases). V lost 7 bases, J lost 4 bases, and 17 bases lay in between. The CDR3 contains 15 residues. The germline CDR1 and CDR2 sequences are MNHNS and SASEGT. The CDR3 is CASTFRQVPNQPQHF. CDR3 coding DNA: TGTGCCAGCACCTTTAGACAGGTCCCAAATCAGCCCCAGCATTTT.

The rearrangement joins TRBV27 to TRBJ1-2; the D gene is possibly TRBD1 (5 bases). V lost 8 bases and J lost 7, with 20 bases in between. The CDR3 has 14 amino acids. CDR1 is MNHEY and CDR2 is SMNVEV in the germline V gene (reference sequence). CDR3: CASGPIGTASGYTF. DNA for the CDR3: TGTGCCAGCGGACCGATCGGGACTGCGAGTGGCTACACCTTC.

This chain uses TRBV18 with TRBJ2-3; D is unclear. Trimming took off 3 bases at V and 6 bases at J, with 7 bases between the two ends. The CDR3 consists of 12 residues. Germline CDR1 and CDR2: KGHSH and LQKENI. The CDR3 reads CASSPERDTQYF. DNA for the CDR3: TGTGCCAGCTCACCTGAGAGGGATACGCAGTATTTT.

V and J are TRBV7-2 and TRBJ1-6; maybe TRBD1 (5 bases). This CDR3 region has 15 residues. Germline V CDR1 and CDR2: SGHTA, FQGNSA. The V gene lost 1 base and the J gene lost 5 bases, with 9 bases spanning the gap. CDR3 sequence reads: CASSLGTTNNSPLHF. The CDR3 nucleotides read TGTGCCAGCAGCTTAGGGACAACAAATAATTCACCCCTCCACTTT. Full variable domain (outside the CDR3, taken from reference TRBV7-2 and TRBJ1-6): GAGVSQSPSNKVTEKGKDVELRCDPISGHTALYWYRQSLGQGLEFLIYFQGNSAPDKSGLPSDRFSAERTGGSVSTLTIQRTQQEDSAVYLCASSLGTTNNSPLHFGNGTRLTVT.

The chain employs TRBV4-2 and TRBJ1-1; 8 nucleotides align to TRBD1. Per germline, CDR1 LGHNA and CDR2 YNFKEQ. The CDR3 contains 14 residues. The trim removed 3 bases at V and 4 bases at J, leaving 4 bases unmatched. CDR3 amino acids: CASSQDRAGTEAFF. DNA for the CDR3: TGTGCCAGCAGCCAGGACAGGGCGGGCACTGAAGCTTTCTTT.

The genes are TRBV7-3 and TRBJ2-3; D is perhaps TRBD2 (5 bases). V was pared by 4 bases and J by 6 bases, with 11 bases between. Germline CDR1 SGHTA, CDR2 FQGTGA. There are 13 residues in the CDR3. This CDR3 is CASSYLAFDTQYF. DNA of the CDR3: TGTGCCAGCAGCTACTTAGCGTTTGATACGCAGTATTTT.

This clone was seen a few times. This rearrangement joins TRBV11-2 to TRBJ1-4; 9 nucleotides align to TRBD1. Germline-derived CDR1 and CDR2 are SGHAT and FQNNGV. The ends lost 5 bases at V and 10 bases at J; junction bases unmatched: 8. The CDR3 sequence is 14 residues long. The chain's CDR3 is CASSATTGGGKLFF. In DNA form, the CDR3 reads TGTGCCAGCAGCGCCACGACAGGGGGAGGAAAACTGTTTTTT.

V and J are TRBV5-4 and TRBJ2-5, with TRBD2 matching over 8 bases. With V trimmed by 4 bases and J by 5 bases, 7 bases remained unmatched. CDR3 length equals 14 residues. Germline V gene data show CDR1 as SGHNT and CDR2 as YYREEE (reference sequence). CDR3 in amino acids: CASSRGLEVETQYF. CDR3 in DNA: TGTGCCAGCAGCCGGGGACTAGAGGTGGAGACCCAGTACTTC.

V usage is TRBV11-2 and J usage is TRBJ2-2; TRBD1 aligns across 11 bases. V shed 1 base, J shed 7 bases, and the junction held 11 bases outside the gene matches. The germline V gene encodes CDR1 SGHAT and CDR2 FQNNGV. The CDR3 extends over 18 amino acids. This CDR3 reads CASSLGTKGGQGDGELFF. CDR3 in DNA: TGTGCCAGCAGCTTAGGAACCAAAGGGGGACAGGGGGACGGGGAGCTGTTTTTT.